This T cell receptor beta chain was recovered during a study of monozygotic twins with cystic fibrosis. Across the whole study: Libraries were built from 3 to 3.5 micrograms of fragmented DNA using approximately 16 PCR cycles.

Produced via immunoSEQ multiplex PCR; TCRdb's table is partial and in-frame only. The profile shows roughly 12,000 clones, roughly 85% of them singletons. General study results and limits: Age, concordance and disease severity did not associate with shared CDR3 numbers. The repertoire was suggested to be naive-dominated, clonality median about 0.0095. J usage was most co-twin-similar in 8 of 16 pairs, V in 13.

Trimming cost V 6 bases and J 1 base, with 12 bases left between them. The CDR3 sequence is 14 residues long. Germline CDR1 is MNHEY and CDR2 is SVGAGI. Comment on this clone: The antigen is unknown.

The chain joins TRBV6-5 to TRBJ1-1; perhaps TRBD1 as D (5 bases). This receptor was identified in a man between 18 and 29 years old with cystic fibrosis. The sequencing input was blood. The chain's CDR3 is CASRPGTENTEAFF. The CDR3 coding sequence is TGTGCCAGCAGACCTGGGACCGAGAACACTGAAGCTTTCTTT.